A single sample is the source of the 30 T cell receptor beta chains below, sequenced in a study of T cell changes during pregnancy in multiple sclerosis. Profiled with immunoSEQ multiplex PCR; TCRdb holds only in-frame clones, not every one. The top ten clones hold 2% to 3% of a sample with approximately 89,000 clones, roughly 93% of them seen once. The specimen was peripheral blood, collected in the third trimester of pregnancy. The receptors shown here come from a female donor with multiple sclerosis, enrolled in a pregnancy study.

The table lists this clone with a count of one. CDR3 DNA sequence: TGTGCCTGGAGCGGGACAGGGCACCCACCCCTCCACTTT. Amino acid sequence: CAWSGTGHPPLHF. The genes are TRBV30 and TRBJ1-6, with TRBD1 identical over 9 bases. There are 13 residues in the CDR3. Germline V lookup: CDR1 GTSNPN, CDR2 SVGIG (reference sequence). The J segment lost 11 bases and the V segment lost 3 bases, leaving 5 bases of the junction unmatched.

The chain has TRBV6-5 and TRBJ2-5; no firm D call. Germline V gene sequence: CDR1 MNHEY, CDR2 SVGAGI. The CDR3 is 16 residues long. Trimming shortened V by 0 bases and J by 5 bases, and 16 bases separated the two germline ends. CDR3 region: CASSYSPEYPRETQYF. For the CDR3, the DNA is TGTGCCAGCAGTTACTCTCCAGAATACCCTCGCGAGACCCAGTACTTC.

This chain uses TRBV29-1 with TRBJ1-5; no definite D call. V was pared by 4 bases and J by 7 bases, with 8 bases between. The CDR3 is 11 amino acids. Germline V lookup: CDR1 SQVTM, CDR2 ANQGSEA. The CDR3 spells CSVGEGQPQHF. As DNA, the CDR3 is TGCAGCGTTGGGGAGGGCCAGCCCCAGCATTTT.

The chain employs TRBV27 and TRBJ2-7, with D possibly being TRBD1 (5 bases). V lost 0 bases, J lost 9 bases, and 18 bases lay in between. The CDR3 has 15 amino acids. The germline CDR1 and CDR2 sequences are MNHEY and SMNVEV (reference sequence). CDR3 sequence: CASSLSGDSLGGQYF. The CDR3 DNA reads TGTGCCAGCAGTTTATCAGGGGATAGCTTGGGCGGGCAGTACTTC.

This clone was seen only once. The CDR3 is CASSHPAGEGDEKLFF. CDR3 coding DNA: TGTGCCAGCAGTCACCCCGCAGGGGAGGGAGATGAAAAACTGTTTTTT. The genes are TRBV27 and TRBJ1-4, with D perhaps TRBD1 (6 bases). Germline values: CDR1 MNHEY, CDR2 SMNVEV (reference sequence). This CDR3 comprises 16 residues. V lost 5 bases and J 6 bases, leaving 19 bases between the germline ends.

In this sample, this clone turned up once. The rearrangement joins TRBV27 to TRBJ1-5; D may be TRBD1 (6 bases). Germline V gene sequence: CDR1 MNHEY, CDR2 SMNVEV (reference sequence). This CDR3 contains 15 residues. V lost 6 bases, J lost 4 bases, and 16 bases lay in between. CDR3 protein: CASRSMDSENQPQHF. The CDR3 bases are TGTGCCAGCAGATCAATGGACAGCGAGAATCAGCCCCAGCATTTT.

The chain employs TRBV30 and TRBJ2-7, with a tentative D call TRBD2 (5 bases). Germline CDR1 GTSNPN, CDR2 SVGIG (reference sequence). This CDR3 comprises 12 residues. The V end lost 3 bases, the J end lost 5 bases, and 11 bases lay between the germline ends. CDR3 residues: CAWRGELDEQYF. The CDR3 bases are TGTGCCTGGAGGGGAGAGTTGGACGAGCAGTACTTC. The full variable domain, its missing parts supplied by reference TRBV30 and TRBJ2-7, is SQTIHQWPATLVQPVGSPLSLECTVEGTSNPNLYWYRQAAGRGLQLLFYSVGIGQISSEVPQNLSASRPQDRQFILSSKKLLLSDSGFYLCAWRGELDEQYFGPGTRLTVT.

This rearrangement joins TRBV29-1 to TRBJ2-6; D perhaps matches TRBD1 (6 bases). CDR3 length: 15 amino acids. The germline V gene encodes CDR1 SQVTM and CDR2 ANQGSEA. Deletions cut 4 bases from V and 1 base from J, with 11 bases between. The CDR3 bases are TGCAGCGTTGTGACTACAGGGTCTGGGGCCAACGTCCTGACTTTC. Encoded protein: CSVVTTGSGANVLTF.

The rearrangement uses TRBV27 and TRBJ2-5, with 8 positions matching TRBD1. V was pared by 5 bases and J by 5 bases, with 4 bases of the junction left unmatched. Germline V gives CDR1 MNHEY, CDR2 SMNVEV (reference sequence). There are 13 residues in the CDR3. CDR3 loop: CASSPRDRETQYF. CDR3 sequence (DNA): TGTGCCAGCAGTCCCCGGGACAGGGAGACCCAGTACTTC.

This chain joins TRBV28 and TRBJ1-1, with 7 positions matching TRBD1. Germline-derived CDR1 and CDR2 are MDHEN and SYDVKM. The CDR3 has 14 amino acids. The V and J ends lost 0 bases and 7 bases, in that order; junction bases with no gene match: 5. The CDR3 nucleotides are TGTGCCAGCAGTTTATGGGTGGGACAGAGTGAAGCTTTCTTT. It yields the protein CASSLWVGQSEAFF.

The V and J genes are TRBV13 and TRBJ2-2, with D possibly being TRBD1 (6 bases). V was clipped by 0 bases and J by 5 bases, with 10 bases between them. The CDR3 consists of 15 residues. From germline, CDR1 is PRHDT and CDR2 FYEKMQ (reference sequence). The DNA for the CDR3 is TGTGCCAGCAGCTTAGGAGGGGGTGGTACCGGGGAGCTGTTTTTT. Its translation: CASSLGGGGTGELFF.

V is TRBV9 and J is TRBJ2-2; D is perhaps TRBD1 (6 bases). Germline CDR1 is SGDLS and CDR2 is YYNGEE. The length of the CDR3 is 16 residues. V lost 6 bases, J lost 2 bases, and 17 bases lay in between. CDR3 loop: CASNPGANLNTGELFF. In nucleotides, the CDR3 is TGTGCCAGCAACCCAGGGGCCAACCTTAACACCGGGGAGCTGTTTTTT.

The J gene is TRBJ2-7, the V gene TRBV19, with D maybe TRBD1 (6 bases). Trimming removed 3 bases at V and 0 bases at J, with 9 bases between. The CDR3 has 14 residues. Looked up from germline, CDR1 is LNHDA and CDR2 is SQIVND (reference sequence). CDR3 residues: CASSMGHSSYEQYF. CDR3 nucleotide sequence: TGTGCCAGTAGTATGGGACACTCCTCCTACGAGCAGTACTTC. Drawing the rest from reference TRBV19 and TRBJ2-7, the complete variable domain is DGGITQSPKYLFRKEGQNVTLSCEQNLNHDAMYWYRQDPGQGLRLIYYSQIVNDFQKGDIAEGYSVSREKKESFPLTVTSAQKNPTAFYLCASSMGHSSYEQYFGPGTRLTVT.

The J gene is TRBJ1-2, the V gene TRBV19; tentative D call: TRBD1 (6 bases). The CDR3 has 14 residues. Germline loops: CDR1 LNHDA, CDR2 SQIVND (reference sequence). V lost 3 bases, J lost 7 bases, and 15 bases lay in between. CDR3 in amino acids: CASSIPTGMVGYTF. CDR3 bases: TGTGCCAGTAGTATCCCGACAGGAATGGTTGGCTACACCTTC.

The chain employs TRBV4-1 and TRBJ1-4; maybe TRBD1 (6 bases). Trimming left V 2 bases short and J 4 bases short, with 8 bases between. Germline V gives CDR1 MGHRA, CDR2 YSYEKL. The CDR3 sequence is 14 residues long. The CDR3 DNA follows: TGCGCCAGCAGCCAACGAGGGGGTAATGAAAAACTGTTTTTT. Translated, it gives CASSQRGGNEKLFF.

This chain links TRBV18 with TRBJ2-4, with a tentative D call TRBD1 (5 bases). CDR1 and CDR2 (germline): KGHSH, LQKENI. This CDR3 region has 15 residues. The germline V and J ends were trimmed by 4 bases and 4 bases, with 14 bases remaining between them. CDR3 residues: CASSLGQGEKNIQYF. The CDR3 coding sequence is TGTGCCAGCTCACTAGGACAAGGGGAAAAAAACATTCAGTACTTC.

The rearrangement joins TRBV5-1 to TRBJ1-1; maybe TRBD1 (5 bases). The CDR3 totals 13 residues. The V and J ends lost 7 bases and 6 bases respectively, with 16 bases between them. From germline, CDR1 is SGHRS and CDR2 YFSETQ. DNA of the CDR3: TGCGCCAGCGGACCGGCAGGGAGGCCTGAAGCTTTCTTT. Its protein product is CASGPAGRPEAFF.

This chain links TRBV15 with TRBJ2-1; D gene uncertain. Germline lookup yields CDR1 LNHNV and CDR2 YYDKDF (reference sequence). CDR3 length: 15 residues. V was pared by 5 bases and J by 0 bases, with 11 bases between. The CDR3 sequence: CATSSGFVSYNEQFF. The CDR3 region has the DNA TGTGCCACCAGCTCGGGTTTTGTCTCCTACAATGAGCAGTTCTTC.

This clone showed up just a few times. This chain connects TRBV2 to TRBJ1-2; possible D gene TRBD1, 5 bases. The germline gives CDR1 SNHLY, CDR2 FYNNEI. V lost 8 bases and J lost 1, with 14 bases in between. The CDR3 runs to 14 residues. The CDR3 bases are TGTGCCAGCCTAGGACAAAGCATTAACTATGGCTACACCTTC. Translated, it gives CASLGQSINYGYTF.

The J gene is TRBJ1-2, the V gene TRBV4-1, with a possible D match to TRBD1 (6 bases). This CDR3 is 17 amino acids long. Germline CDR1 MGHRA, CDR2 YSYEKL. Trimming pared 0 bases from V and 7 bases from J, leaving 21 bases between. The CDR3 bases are TGCGCCAGCAGCCAAGATTGGGGCGGACAGCAATTCAGTGGCTACACCTTC. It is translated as CASSQDWGGQQFSGYTF.

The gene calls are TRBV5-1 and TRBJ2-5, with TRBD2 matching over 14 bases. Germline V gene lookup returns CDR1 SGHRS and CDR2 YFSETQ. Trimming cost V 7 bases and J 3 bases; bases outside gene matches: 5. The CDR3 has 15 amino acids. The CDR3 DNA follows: TGCGCCAGCTCCCCGGGACTAGCGGGGGAAGAGACCCAGTACTTC. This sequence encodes CASSPGLAGEETQYF.

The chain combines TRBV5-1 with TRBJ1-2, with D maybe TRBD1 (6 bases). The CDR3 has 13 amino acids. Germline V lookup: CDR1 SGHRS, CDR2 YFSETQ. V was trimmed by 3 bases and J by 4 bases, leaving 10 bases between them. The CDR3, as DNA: TGCGCCAGCAGCTCAATCAGGGGCTATGGCTACACCTTC. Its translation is CASSSIRGYGYTF.

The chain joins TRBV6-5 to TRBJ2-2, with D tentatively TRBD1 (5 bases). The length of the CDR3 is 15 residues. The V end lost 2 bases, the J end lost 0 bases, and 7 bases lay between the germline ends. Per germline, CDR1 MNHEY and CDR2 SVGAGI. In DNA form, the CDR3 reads TGTGCCAGCAGTTACACAGGCACGAACACCGGGGAGCTGTTTTTT. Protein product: CASSYTGTNTGELFF.

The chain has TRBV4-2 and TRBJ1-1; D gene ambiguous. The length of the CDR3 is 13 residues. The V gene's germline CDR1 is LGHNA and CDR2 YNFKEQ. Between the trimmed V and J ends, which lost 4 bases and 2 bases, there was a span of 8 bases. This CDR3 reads CASSLEGNTEAFF. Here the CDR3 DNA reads TGTGCCAGCAGCCTGGAGGGAAACACTGAAGCTTTCTTT.

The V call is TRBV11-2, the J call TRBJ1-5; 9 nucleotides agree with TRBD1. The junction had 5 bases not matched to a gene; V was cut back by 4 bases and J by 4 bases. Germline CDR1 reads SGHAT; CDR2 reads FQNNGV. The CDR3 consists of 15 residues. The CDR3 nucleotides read TGTGCCAGCAGCTGGGCGACAGGGGGGAATCAGCCCCAGCATTTT. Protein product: CASSWATGGNQPQHF. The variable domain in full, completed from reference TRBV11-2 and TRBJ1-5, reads EAGVAQSPRYKIIEKRQSVAFWCNPISGHATLYWYQQILGQGPKLLIQFQNNGVVDDSQLPKDRFSAERLKGVDSTLKIQPAKLEDSAVYLCASSWATGGNQPQHFGDGTRLSIL.

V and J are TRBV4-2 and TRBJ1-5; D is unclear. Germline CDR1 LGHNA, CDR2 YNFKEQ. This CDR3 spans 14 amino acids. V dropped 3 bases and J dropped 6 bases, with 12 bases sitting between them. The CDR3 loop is CASSHGEEGQPQHF. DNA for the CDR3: TGTGCCAGCAGCCATGGCGAGGAAGGTCAGCCCCAGCATTTT.

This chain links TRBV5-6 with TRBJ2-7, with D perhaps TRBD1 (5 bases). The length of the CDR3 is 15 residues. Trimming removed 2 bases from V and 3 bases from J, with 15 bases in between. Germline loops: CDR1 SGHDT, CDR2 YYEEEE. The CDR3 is CASSFLGQGDYEQYF. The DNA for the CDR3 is TGTGCCAGCAGCTTTTTGGGTCAGGGTGACTACGAGCAGTACTTC.

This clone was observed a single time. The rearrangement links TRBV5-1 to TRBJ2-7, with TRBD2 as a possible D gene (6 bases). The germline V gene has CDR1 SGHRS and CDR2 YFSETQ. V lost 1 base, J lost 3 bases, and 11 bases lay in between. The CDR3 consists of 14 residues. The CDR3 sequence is CASSLQGGLYEQYF. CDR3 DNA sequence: TGCGCCAGCAGCTTGCAGGGAGGCCTCTACGAGCAGTACTTC.

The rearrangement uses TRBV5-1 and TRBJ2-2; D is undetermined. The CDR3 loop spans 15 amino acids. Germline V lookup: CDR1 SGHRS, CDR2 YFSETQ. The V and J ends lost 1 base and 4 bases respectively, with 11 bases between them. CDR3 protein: CASSLSNSPTGELFF. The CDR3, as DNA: TGCGCCAGCAGCTTGTCGAACAGTCCCACCGGGGAGCTGTTTTTT.

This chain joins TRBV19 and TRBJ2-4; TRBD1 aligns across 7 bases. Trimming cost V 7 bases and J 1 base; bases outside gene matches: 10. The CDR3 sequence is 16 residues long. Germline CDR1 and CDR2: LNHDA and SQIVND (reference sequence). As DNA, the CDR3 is TGTGCCAGTAACCCGACAGGGTTGAACGCCAAAAACATTCAGTACTTC. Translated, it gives CASNPTGLNAKNIQYF.